Each of the 20 T cell receptor beta chains below was sequenced from the same sample in a study of CXCR3-negative and CXCR3-positive naive CD8 T cells (dated by TCRdb to about 2019). The paper as a whole reports these results and caveats: TRB CDR3s from CXCR3-positive naive cells showed higher hydrophobicity (lower Kidera factor 4), lower energy, and higher strength and volume indices than CXCR3-negative naive cells.

Sequencing was performed on a NextSeq 550. The Human TCR Profiling Kit (MiLaboratory) was used to make UMI-labeled 5' RACE TRB cDNA libraries. The reads underwent TCRdb reprocessing, giving one record for each CDR3 protein sequence and no DNA. This specimen's table enumerates some 150,000 distinct CDR3 sequences. The ten largest account for around 0.3% of the sample. Antigen specificity for these receptors is unknown. Sequences were obtained from naive CXCR3+ CD8+ T cells from blood. The sample's cell subset or site label, decoded: CD45RO-CCR7+CD27+CD95- naive CD8+ T cells expressing CXCR3 (TNR3+). The receptors derive from a human donor in good health. Some clones in this sample may be carry-over from other donors' samples.

V usage is TRBV7-9 and J usage is TRBJ1-1; the D gene TCRdb calls, TRBD1, cannot be checked with no DNA. Germline V CDR1 and CDR2: SEHNR, FQNEAQ (reference sequence). The CDR3 is 13 residues long. CDR3: CASTKGSGAEAFF. Full variable domain (rest looked up from reference TRBV7-9 and TRBJ1-1): DTGVSQNPRHKITKRGQNVTFRCDPISEHNRLYWYRQTLGQGPEFLTYFQNEAQLEKSRLLSDRFSAERPKGSFSTLEIQRTEQGDSAMYLCASTKGSGAEAFFGQGTRLTVV.

V usage is TRBV7-9 and J usage is TRBJ2-5; TCRdb's D call of TRBD1 is untestable without DNA. This CDR3 is 15 amino acids long. CDR1 SEHNR and CDR2 FQNEAQ come from the germline V gene (reference sequence). CDR3 in amino acids: CASSPVAGETETQYF.

V is TRBV7-9 and J is TRBJ2-1. CDR1 is SEHNR and CDR2 is FQNEAQ in the germline V gene (reference sequence). The CDR3 is 15 amino acids. CDR3 loop: CASSLGSIAYNEQFF.

This chain joins TRBV5-1 and TRBJ2-2. CDR1 is SGHRS, CDR2 YFSETQ, per germline. The CDR3 has 15 amino acids. CDR3 loop: CASSLGRDYTGELFF.

The chain couples TRBV4-1 to TRBJ1-1. The CDR3 spans 15 residues. From germline, CDR1 is MGHRA and CDR2 YSYEKL. The CDR3 sequence: CASSQASWEGTEAFF.

This rearrangement joins TRBV5-1 to TRBJ2-7; the D gene TCRdb calls, TRBD2, cannot be checked with no DNA. Germline CDR1 reads SGHRS; CDR2 reads YFSETQ. This CDR3 spans 15 amino acids. The chain's CDR3 is CASSFFSGGSYEQYF.

The chain couples TRBV7-2 to TRBJ2-4; TCRdb lists TRBD1, though no DNA is available to test this call. Germline V CDR1 and CDR2: SGHTA, FQGNSA. The CDR3 loop spans 15 amino acids. The CDR3 reads CASSLGDRPKNIQYF.

The rearrangement uses TRBV7-9 and TRBJ2-2. There are 14 residues in the CDR3. Germline V gene data show CDR1 as SEHNR and CDR2 as FQNEAQ (reference sequence). CDR3 region: CASSLAQNTGELFF.

CDR3: CASSPVSGEQYF. The chain links TRBV4-1 to TRBJ2-7. This CDR3 contains 12 residues. The germline V gene encodes CDR1 MGHRA and CDR2 YSYEKL.

This chain joins TRBV7-8 and TRBJ2-7; no DNA is available, so the TRBD1 call from TCRdb remains unchecked. This CDR3 has 15 residues. CDR1 is SGHVS, CDR2 FQNEAQ, per germline. The CDR3 is CASALGRLSSYEQYF.

This chain links TRBV19 with TRBJ2-1; TCRdb calls TRBD2, which cannot be checked without DNA. There are 12 residues in the CDR3. Germline V lookup: CDR1 LNHDA, CDR2 SQIVND (reference sequence). The CDR3: CASSSGGSEQFF.

V usage is TRBV2 and J usage is TRBJ2-2. The CDR3 covers 14 residues. Germline assignment: CDR1 SNHLY and CDR2 FYNNEI. CDR3 sequence: CASSTGYSTGELFF.

J is TRBJ2-7 and V is TRBV28; there is no DNA to check the TCRdb D call of TRBD1. CDR1 is MDHEN and CDR2 is SYDVKM in the germline V gene. The length of the CDR3 is 17 residues. The CDR3 spells CASSFPTRPTGSYEQYF.

CDR3 protein: CASSTGIMGEKLFF. The chain recombines TRBV7-2 with TRBJ1-4; as DNA is missing, the TRBD1 call by TCRdb cannot be tested. Per the germline V gene, CDR1 is SGHTA and CDR2 is FQGNSA. The CDR3 extends over 14 amino acids. Full variable domain (remainder filled in from reference TRBV7-2 and TRBJ1-4): GAGVSQSPSNKVTEKGKDVELRCDPISGHTALYWYRQSLGQGLEFLIYFQGNSAPDKSGLPSDRFSAERTGGSVSTLTIQRTQQEDSAVYLCASSTGIMGEKLFFGSGTQLSVL.

This sequence joins TRBV14 and TRBJ2-2; no DNA is available, so the TRBD2 call from TCRdb remains unchecked. The germline V gene has CDR1 SGHDN and CDR2 FVKESK. The CDR3 totals 17 residues. The CDR3: CASSQDGSGGRTGELFF.

V usage is TRBV15 and J usage is TRBJ2-2; TCRdb indicates TRBD1, and absent DNA this call remains unverified. CDR1 and CDR2 from the germline V gene are LNHNV and YYDKDF (reference sequence). The length of the CDR3 is 16 residues. The CDR3 is CATSREQGTNTGELFF.

This rearrangement joins TRBV4-3 to TRBJ2-7; TCRdb's D call, TRBD1, is unchecked because there is no DNA. The CDR3 length is 16 residues. Germline lookup yields CDR1 LGHNA and CDR2 YSLEER. CDR3 in amino acids: CASSQDRGGDSYEQYF.

V and J are TRBV21-1 and TRBJ2-7; TCRdb's D call of TRBD1 is untestable without DNA. TRBV21-1 is marked as a pseudogene. The CDR3 totals 16 residues. CDR3 residues: CASSKSGTRGLDEQYF.

The chain recombines TRBV6-6 with TRBJ2-2; the TCRdb D gene call, TRBD2, has no DNA to confirm it. This CDR3 contains 15 residues. Germline V gene lookup returns CDR1 MNHNY and CDR2 SVGAGI (reference sequence). The CDR3 region is CASKGLSGVTGELFF.

This chain connects TRBV6-5 to TRBJ1-2; the D call from TCRdb, TRBD1, cannot be confirmed without DNA. The CDR3 has 15 amino acids. Germline-derived CDR1 and CDR2 are MNHEY and SVGAGI. The CDR3 reads CASVQLQGALYGYTF.